This TCR beta chain stems from a study of response to subunit inactivated influenza vaccine. General study results and limits: The authors suggested that few new T cells are recruited per seasonal influenza vaccination.

TCRdb reanalysed the RT-PCR reads using MiXCR and keeps one entry per CDR3 protein. The sample lists approximately 300,000 distinct CDR3 sequences, 22% occurring once. A note on this clonotype: Its matching antigen is unknown.

This CDR3 is built from 17 residues. Losses at the gene ends were 5 bases for V and 2 bases for J; bases not matched to a gene: 11. Germline V gene sequence: CDR1 MNHEY, CDR2 SVGEGT. The rearrangement links TRBV6-2 or TRBV6-3 to TRBJ1-1; TRBD1 matches at 10 bases. Source: PBMCs from blood, taken 21 months after vaccination. The clonotype comes from a man aged 45 to 70 who received an inactivated influenza vaccine. The CDR3 DNA follows: TGTGCCAGCAGTAGACGGACAGGGGGAATTGAAAACACTGAAGCTTTCTTT. This encodes CASSRRTGGIENTEAFF.